This T cell receptor (beta chain) was captured by sequencing in a study of vaccination and CD4 T cells after COVID-19. Study information: Comprising six males and four females, the convalescent participants counted two Hispanic individuals among them.

Treatment here: approximately nine-day PBMC culture with coronavirus spike peptide pools or control peptides (ViraFEST assay). There are a few counts of this clonotype. Its antigen is unidentified. The germline CDR1 and CDR2 sequences are SGHNT and YYREEE (reference sequence). Trimming took off 4 bases at V and 1 base at J, with 14 bases between the two ends. The CDR3 is made up of 15 amino acids. The Oncomine TCR Beta short-read assay sequenced DNA from cultured CD4+ T cells. TCRdb reprocessed the PCR reads with MiXCR, giving one entry per CDR3 protein. In the table there are approximately 22,000 distinct CDR3 sequences, 38% of which are singletons.

The receptor was derived from a human donor who received a COVID-19 vaccine. The V gene is TRBV5-4, the J gene TRBJ1-1; tentatively, D is TRBD1 (5 bases). The sequencing here drew on CD4+ T cells from blood, cultured in vitro, taken before SARS-CoV-2 vaccination. The CDR3 here is CASSRDGHSNTEAFF. CDR3 DNA: TGTGCCAGCAGCCGGGACGGACACTCGAACACTGAAGCTTTCTTT.